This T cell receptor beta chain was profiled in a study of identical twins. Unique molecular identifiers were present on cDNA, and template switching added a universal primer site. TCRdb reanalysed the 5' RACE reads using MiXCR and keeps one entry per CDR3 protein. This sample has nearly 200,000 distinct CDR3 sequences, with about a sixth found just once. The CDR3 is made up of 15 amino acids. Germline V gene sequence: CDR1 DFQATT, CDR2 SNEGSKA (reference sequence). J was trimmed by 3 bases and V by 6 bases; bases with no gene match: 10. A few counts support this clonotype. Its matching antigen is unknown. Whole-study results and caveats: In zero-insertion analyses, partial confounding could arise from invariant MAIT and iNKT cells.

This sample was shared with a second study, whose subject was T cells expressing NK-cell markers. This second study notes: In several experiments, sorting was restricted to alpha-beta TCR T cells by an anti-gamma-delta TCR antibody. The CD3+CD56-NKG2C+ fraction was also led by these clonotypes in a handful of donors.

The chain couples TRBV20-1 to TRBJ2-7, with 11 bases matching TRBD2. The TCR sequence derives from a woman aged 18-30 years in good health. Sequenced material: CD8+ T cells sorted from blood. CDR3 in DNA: TGCAGTGCCTTACCCGGGACTAGCGGAATCTACGAGCAGTACTTC. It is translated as CSALPGTSGIYEQYF.